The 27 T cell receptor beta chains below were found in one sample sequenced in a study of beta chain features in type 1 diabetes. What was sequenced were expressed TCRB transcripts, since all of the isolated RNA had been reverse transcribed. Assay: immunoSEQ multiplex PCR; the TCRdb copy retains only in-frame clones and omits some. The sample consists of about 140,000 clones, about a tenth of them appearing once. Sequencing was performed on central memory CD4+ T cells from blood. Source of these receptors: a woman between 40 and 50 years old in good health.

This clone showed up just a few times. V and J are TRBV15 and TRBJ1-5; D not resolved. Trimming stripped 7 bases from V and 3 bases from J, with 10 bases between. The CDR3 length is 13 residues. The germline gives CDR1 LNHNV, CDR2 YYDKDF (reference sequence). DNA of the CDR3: TGTGCCACCACCCGGGAGTCCAATCAGCCCCAGCATTTT. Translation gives CATTRESNQPQHF. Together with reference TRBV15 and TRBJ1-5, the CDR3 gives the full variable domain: DAMVIQNPRYQVTQFGKPVTLSCSQTLNHNVMYWYQQKSSQAPKLLFHYYDKDFNNEADTPDNFQSRRPNTSFCFLDIRSPGLGDTAMYLCATTRESNQPQHFGDGTRLSIL.

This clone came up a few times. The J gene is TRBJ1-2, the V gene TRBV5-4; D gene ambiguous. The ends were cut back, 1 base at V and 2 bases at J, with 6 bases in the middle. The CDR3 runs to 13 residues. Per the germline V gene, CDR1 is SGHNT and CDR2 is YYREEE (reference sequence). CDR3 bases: TGTGCCAGCAGCTTGATCGGGAACTATGGCTACACCTTC. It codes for CASSLIGNYGYTF.

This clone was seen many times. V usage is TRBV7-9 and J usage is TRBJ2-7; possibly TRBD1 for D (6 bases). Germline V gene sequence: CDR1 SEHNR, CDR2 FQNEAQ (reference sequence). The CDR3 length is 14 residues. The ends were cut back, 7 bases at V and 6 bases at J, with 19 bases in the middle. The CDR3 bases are TGTGCCAGCATGGTACAGGGAGCTAAGGGCGAGCAGTACTTC. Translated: CASMVQGAKGEQYF.

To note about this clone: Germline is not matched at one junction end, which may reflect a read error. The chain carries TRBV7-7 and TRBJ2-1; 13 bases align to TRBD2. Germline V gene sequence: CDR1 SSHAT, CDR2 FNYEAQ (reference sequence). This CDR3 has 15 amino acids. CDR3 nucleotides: TGTGCTAGCAGCAGGACTAGCGGGGGAATGAATGAGCAGTTCTTC. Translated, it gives CASSRTSGGMNEQFF.

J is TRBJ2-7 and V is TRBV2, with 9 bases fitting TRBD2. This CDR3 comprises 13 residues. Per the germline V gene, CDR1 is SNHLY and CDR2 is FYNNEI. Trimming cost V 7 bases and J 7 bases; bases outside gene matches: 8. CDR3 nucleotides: TGTGCCAGCAATCCCGGGACTAGCCGTGAGCAGTACTTC. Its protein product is CASNPGTSREQYF.

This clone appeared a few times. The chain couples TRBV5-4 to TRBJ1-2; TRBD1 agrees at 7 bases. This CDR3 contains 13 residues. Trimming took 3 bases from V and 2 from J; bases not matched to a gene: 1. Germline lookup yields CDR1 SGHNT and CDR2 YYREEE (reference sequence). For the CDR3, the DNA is TGTGCCAGCAGCTCGGGACAGAACTATGGCTACACCTTC. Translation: CASSSGQNYGYTF.

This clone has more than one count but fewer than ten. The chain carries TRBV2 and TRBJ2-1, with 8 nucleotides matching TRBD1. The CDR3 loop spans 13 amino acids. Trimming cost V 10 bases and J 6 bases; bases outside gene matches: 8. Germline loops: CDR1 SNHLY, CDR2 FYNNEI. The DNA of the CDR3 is TGTGCCACGGGGACAGGTTCTGTCAATGAGCAGTTCTTC. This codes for CATGTGSVNEQFF.

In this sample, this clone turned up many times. The CDR3 nucleotides are TGTGCCACCCTGGATCGCCGGGAGATAGCCAAAAACATTCAGTACTTC. This encodes CATLDRREIAKNIQYF. The chain carries TRBV15 and TRBJ2-4; D possibly corresponds to TRBD2 (6 bases). V was trimmed by 8 bases and J by 0 bases, leaving 17 bases between them. The CDR3 runs to 16 residues. Germline values: CDR1 LNHNV, CDR2 YYDKDF (reference sequence).

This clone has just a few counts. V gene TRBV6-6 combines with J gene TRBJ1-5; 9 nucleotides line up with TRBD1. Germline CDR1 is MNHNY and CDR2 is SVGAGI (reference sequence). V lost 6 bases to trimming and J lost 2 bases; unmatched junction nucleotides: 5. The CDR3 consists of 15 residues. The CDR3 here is CASSWGQGGNQPQHF. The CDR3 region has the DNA TGTGCCAGCAGCTGGGGACAGGGAGGCAATCAGCCCCAGCATTTT.

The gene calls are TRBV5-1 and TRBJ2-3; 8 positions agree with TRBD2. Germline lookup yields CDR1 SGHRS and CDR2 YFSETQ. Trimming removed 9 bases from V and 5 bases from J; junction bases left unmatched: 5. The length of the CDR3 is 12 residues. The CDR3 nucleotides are TGCGCCACGGGGACTAGTAGAGATACGCAGTATTTT. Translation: CATGTSRDTQYF.

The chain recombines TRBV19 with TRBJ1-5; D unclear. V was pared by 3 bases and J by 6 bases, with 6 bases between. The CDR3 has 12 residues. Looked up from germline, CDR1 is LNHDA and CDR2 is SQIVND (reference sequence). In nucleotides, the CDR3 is TGTGCCAGTAGTATTCCCAGTCAGCCCCAGCATTTT. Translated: CASSIPSQPQHF.

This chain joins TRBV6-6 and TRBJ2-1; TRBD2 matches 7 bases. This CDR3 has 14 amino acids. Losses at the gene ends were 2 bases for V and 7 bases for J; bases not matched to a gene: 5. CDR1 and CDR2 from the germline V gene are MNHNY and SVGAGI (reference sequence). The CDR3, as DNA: TGTGCCAGCAGTTACGGGTTACTAGCGAATGAGCAGTTCTTC. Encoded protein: CASSYGLLANEQFF.

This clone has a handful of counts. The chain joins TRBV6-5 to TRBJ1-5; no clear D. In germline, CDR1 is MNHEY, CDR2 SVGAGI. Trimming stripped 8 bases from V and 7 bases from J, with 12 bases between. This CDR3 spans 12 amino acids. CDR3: CASGNPGQPQHF. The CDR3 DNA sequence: TGTGCCAGCGGAAACCCGGGGCAGCCCCAGCATTTT.

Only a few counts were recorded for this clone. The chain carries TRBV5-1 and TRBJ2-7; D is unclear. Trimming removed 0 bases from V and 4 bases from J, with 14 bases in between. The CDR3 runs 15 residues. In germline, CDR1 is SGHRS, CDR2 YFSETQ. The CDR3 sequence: CASSLESSPTYEQYF. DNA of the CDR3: TGCGCCAGCAGCTTGGAATCTTCGCCAACTTACGAGCAGTACTTC.

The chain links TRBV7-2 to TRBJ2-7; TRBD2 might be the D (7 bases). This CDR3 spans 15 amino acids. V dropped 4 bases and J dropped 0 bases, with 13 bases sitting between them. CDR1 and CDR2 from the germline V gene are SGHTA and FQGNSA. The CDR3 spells CASSSGRGASYEQYF. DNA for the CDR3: TGTGCCAGCAGCTCAGGCCGGGGGGCCTCCTACGAGCAGTACTTC.

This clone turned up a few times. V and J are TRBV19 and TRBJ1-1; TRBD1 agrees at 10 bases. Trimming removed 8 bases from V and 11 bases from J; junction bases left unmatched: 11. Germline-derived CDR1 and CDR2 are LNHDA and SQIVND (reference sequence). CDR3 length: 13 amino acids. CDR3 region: CASGPGQGVWAFF. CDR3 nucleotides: TGTGCCAGTGGGCCCGGACAGGGGGTATGGGCTTTCTTT.

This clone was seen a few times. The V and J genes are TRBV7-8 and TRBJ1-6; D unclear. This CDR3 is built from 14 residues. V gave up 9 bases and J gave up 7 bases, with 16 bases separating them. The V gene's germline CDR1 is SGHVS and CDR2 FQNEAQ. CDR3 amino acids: CASQRGSLNSPLHF. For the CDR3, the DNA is TGTGCCAGTCAACGCGGATCGTTAAATTCACCCCTCCACTTT.

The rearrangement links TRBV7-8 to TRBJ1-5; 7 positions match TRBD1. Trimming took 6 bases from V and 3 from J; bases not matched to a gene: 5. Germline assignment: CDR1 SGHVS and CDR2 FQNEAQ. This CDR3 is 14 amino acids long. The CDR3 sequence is CASSLGQFNQPQHF. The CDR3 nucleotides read TGTGCCAGCAGTTTGGGACAGTTCAATCAGCCCCAGCATTTT.

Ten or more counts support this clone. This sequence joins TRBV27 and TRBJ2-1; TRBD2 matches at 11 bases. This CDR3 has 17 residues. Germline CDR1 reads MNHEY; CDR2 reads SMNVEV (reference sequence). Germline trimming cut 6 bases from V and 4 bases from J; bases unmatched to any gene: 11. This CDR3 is CASRGGGGTSGYNEQFF. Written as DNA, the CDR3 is TGTGCCAGCAGAGGGGGGGGTGGGACTAGCGGATACAATGAGCAGTTCTTC.

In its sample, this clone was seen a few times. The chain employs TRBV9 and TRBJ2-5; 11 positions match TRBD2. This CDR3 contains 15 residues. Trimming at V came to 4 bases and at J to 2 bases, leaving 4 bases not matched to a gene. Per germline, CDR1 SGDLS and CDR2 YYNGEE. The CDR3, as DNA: TGTGCCAGCAGCAAACTAGCGGGGGCACAAGAGACCCAGTACTTC. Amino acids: CASSKLAGAQETQYF.

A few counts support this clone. CDR3 bases: TGTGCCAGTAGTACCTATTCCGGGGTTATGAACACTGAAGCTTTCTTT. Amino acids: CASSTYSGVMNTEAFF. This chain uses TRBV19 with TRBJ1-1; D not certain. The V gene's germline CDR1 is LNHDA and CDR2 SQIVND (reference sequence). The V gene lost 4 bases and the J gene lost 0 bases, with 15 bases spanning the gap. The CDR3 runs to 16 residues.

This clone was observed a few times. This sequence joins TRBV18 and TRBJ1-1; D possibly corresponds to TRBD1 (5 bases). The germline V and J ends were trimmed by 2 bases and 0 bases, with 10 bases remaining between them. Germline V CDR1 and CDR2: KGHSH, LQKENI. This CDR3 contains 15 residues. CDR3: CASSPRGAMNTEAFF. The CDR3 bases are TGTGCCAGCTCACCAAGGGGTGCCATGAACACTGAAGCTTTCTTT.

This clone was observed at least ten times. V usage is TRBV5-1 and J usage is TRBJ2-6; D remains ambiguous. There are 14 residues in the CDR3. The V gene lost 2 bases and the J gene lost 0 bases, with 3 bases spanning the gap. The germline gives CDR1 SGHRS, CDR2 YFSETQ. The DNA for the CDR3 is TGCGCCAGCAGCTTCGGCTCTGGGGCCAACGTCCTGACTTTC. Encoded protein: CASSFGSGANVLTF.

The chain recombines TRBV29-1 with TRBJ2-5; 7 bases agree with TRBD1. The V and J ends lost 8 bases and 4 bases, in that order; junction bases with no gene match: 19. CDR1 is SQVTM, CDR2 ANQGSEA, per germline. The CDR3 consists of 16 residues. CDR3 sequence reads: CSQSGGAPAGGETQYF. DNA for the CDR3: TGCAGCCAGTCAGGGGGAGCCCCGGCGGGCGGAGAGACCCAGTACTTC.

The CDR3 DNA reads as TGTGCCAGCAGCTTGGGGACTAGCAGGACAGATACGCAGTATTTT. Amino acids: CASSLGTSRTDTQYF. The chain joins TRBV7-8 to TRBJ2-3, with 9 bases fitting TRBD2. The length of the CDR3 is 15 residues. The V gene's germline CDR1 is SGHVS and CDR2 FQNEAQ. V gave up 3 bases and J gave up 3 bases; unmatched junction bases: 4. The full variable domain, with the rest looked up from reference TRBV7-8 and TRBJ2-3, is GAGVSQSPRYKVAKRGQDVALRCDPISGHVSLFWYQQALGQGPEFLTYFQNEAQLDKSGLPSDRFFAERPEGSVSTLKIQRTQQEDSAVYLCASSLGTSRTDTQYFGPGTRLTVL.

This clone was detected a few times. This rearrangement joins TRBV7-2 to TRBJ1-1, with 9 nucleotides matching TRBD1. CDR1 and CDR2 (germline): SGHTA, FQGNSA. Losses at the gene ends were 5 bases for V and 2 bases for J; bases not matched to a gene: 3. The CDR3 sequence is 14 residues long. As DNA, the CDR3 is TGTGCCAGCAGCGCACAGGGGGCAAACACTGAAGCTTTCTTT. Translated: CASSAQGANTEAFF.

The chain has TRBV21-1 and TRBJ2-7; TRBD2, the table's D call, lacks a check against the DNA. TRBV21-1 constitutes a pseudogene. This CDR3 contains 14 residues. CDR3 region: CASSPSGGSYEQYF. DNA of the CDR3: TGTGCCAGCTCACCGAGCGGGGGGTCCTACGAGCAGTACTTC.